The next 21 T cell receptor beta chains were all read from a single sample in a study of T cells after yellow fever vaccination. TCRdb re-called the 5' RACE reads through MiXCR, storing one row per CDR3 protein. Found here are around 72,000 distinct CDR3 sequences, around 7% of them singletons; the top ten hold around 29%. Sequencing used CD8+ T cells sorted from PBMCs, obtained 10 days after the first yellow fever vaccination. These receptors were taken from a man in his late teens or twenties who received the YFV17D yellow fever vaccine.

This clonotype was seen many times. The chain uses TRBV10-2 and TRBJ1-2; no reliable D call. Trimming shortened V by 6 bases and J by 5 bases, and 10 bases separated the two germline ends. The CDR3 is 12 residues long. CDR1 and CDR2 from the germline V gene are WSHSY and SAAADI. For the CDR3, the DNA is TGCGCCAGCAGCCCGAGCGGATATGGCTACACCTTC. Amino acids: CASSPSGYGYTF.

In its sample, this clonotype was seen many times. The chain is built from TRBV27 and TRBJ2-3, with 7 bases matching TRBD2. V lost 1 base, J lost 1 base, and 2 bases stayed unmatched. Germline CDR1 MNHEY, CDR2 SMNVEV (reference sequence). The CDR3 has 15 residues. This CDR3 is CASSLWAGGTDTQYF. The CDR3 nucleotides read TGTGCCAGCAGTTTATGGGCGGGGGGCACAGATACGCAGTATTTT.

This clonotype showed up many times. The chain uses TRBV6-1 and TRBJ2-7, with 9 bases that match TRBD2. The V gene end was trimmed by 6 bases and the J gene end by 2 bases; junction bases not matched to a gene: 8. Per germline, CDR1 MNHNS and CDR2 SASEGT. The CDR3 loop spans 15 amino acids. Here the CDR3 DNA reads TGTGCCAGCAGGCCTCGGACTAGCGAGACCTACGAGCAGTACGTC. Translating gives CASRPRTSETYEQYV.

The rearrangement uses TRBV7-9 and TRBJ2-1; 7 nucleotides line up with TRBD1. The CDR3 length is 16 residues. Trimming at V came to 5 bases and at J to 2 bases, leaving 9 bases not matched to a gene. The germline CDR1 and CDR2 sequences are SEHNR and FQNEAQ (reference sequence). As DNA, the CDR3 is TGTGCCAGCAGCCAGGGGGTTGGACGAGCCTACAATGAGCAGTTCTTC. Residues: CASSQGVGRAYNEQFF.

This clonotype showed up many times. The rearrangement links TRBV19 to TRBJ2-2; unclear D gene. V dropped 3 bases and J dropped 1 base, with 9 bases sitting between them. This CDR3 is 15 amino acids long. In germline, CDR1 is LNHDA, CDR2 SQIVND (reference sequence). Here the CDR3 reads CASSIVHRNTGELFF. The CDR3 DNA is TGTGCCAGTAGTATCGTCCACCGGAACACCGGGGAGCTGTTTTTT. Supplemented by reference TRBV19 and TRBJ2-2, the full variable domain reads DGGITQSPKYLFRKEGQNVTLSCEQNLNHDAMYWYRQDPGQGLRLIYYSQIVNDFQKGDIAEGYSVSREKKESFPLTVTSAQKNPTAFYLCASSIVHRNTGELFFGEGSRLTVL.

The chain couples TRBV7-3 to TRBJ2-3; no reliable D call. V was pared by 0 bases and J by 0 bases, with 4 bases between. CDR1 is SGHTA, CDR2 FQGTGA, per germline. The CDR3 loop spans 14 amino acids. This CDR3 is CASSLTGSTDTQYF. CDR3 DNA sequence: TGTGCCAGCAGCTTAACAGGGAGCACAGATACGCAGTATTTT.

This chain uses TRBV5-1 with TRBJ2-3; 11 bases line up with TRBD2. The CDR3 spans 17 residues. The ends lost 0 bases at V and 3 bases at J; junction bases unmatched: 6. CDR1 SGHRS and CDR2 YFSETQ come from the germline V gene. The CDR3 is CASSLDWLAGGTDTQYF. The CDR3 DNA sequence: TGCGCCAGCAGCTTGGATTGGCTAGCGGGGGGTACAGATACGCAGTATTTT.

This clonotype was counted many times. The V and J genes are TRBV15 and TRBJ2-1; the D gene is possibly TRBD1 (6 bases). The CDR3 covers 17 residues. Trimming removed 4 bases from V and 9 bases from J, with 25 bases in between. Per the germline V gene, CDR1 is LNHNV and CDR2 is YYDKDF (reference sequence). CDR3 amino acids: CATSNRWARWGQGEQFF. The CDR3 nucleotides are TGTGCCACCAGCAACAGGTGGGCTAGATGGGGGCAGGGTGAGCAGTTCTTC.

The V and J genes are TRBV27 and TRBJ2-1; TRBD2 might be the D (5 bases). V was trimmed by 0 bases and J by 8 bases, leaving 14 bases between them. The CDR3 extends over 15 amino acids. The germline CDR1 and CDR2 sequences are MNHEY and SMNVEV (reference sequence). The CDR3 nucleotides are TGTGCCAGCAGTTTATCTGGTTGGGGAGCCCATGAGCAGTTCTTC. Protein sequence: CASSLSGWGAHEQFF.

In its sample, this clonotype was seen many times. The V call is TRBV27, the J call TRBJ2-1; D is ambiguous. With 5 bases removed from V and 4 bases from J, the gap between germline ends came to 3 bases. Germline V gene lookup returns CDR1 MNHEY and CDR2 SMNVEV (reference sequence). The CDR3 extends over 11 amino acids. The CDR3: CASSLYNEQFF. The CDR3 nucleotides read TGTGCCAGCAGTCTATACAATGAGCAGTTCTTC.

V is TRBV11-1 and J is TRBJ2-3; 7 bases fit TRBD1. The CDR3 consists of 18 residues. Trimming cost V 3 bases and J 5 bases; bases outside gene matches: 17. Germline values: CDR1 SGHAT, CDR2 FQDESV (reference sequence). The CDR3 loop is CASSFPKTGQGEEDTQYF. The CDR3 DNA reads as TGTGCCAGCAGCTTCCCCAAAACGGGGCAGGGGGAAGAAGATACGCAGTATTTT.

This clonotype showed up just a few times. The chain is built from TRBV7-9 and TRBJ2-1; maybe TRBD2 (6 bases). Germline CDR1 reads SEHNR; CDR2 reads FQNEAQ (reference sequence). V shed 2 bases and J shed 0 bases, with 11 bases lying between them. The CDR3 is 16 residues long. CDR3 nucleotide sequence: TGTGCCAGCAGCTTACAGTCCGGGAGCTCCTACAATGAGCAGTTCTTC. Protein sequence: CASSLQSGSSYNEQFF.

Of note for this clonotype: One end of the junction varies from germline; a read error may be responsible. The V and J genes are TRBV9 and TRBJ2-1; 13 nucleotides line up with TRBD2. CDR3 size: 16 residues. Per germline, CDR1 SGDLS and CDR2 YYNGEE. For the CDR3, the DNA is TGCGCCAGCACCCTAACTAGCGGGGGGGCTTGTGATGAGCAGTTCTTC. It is translated as CASTLTSGGACDEQFF. The whole variable domain, filled in from reference TRBV9 and TRBJ2-1, reads DSGVTQTPKHLITATGQRVTLRCSPRSGDLSVYWYQQSLDQGLQFLIQYYNGEERAKGNILERFSAQQFPDLHSELNLSSLELGDSALYFCASTLTSGGACDEQFFGPGTRLTVL.

Details on this clonotype: A read error is possible here, since a much larger clone lies one base away. The chain combines TRBV9 with TRBJ2-2, with 7 bases fitting TRBD2. With 0 bases clipped from V and 10 bases from J, the junction kept 9 bases outside the gene matches. CDR1 is SGDLS, CDR2 YYNGEE, per germline. The CDR3 sequence is 15 residues long. CDR3 coding DNA: TGTGCCAGCAGCGTAGGAGCCGGGGGGAGAGAGGAGCTGTTTTTT. Translated, it gives CASSVGAGGREELFF.

This clonotype occurred a few times. This chain connects TRBV28 to TRBJ2-4; D is possibly TRBD2 (6 bases). Per the germline V gene, CDR1 is MDHEN and CDR2 is SYDVKM. Trimming removed 6 bases at V and 8 bases at J, with 20 bases between. This CDR3 region has 15 residues. The CDR3 DNA reads as TGTGCCAGCAGGCTCGGGTCTTCCCGCGGGGACATTCAGTACTTC. Translation gives CASRLGSSRGDIQYF. Looking up the rest from reference TRBV28 and TRBJ2-4 gives the full variable domain: DVKVTQSSRYLVKRTGEKVFLECVQDMDHENMFWYRQDPGLGLRLIYFSYDVKMKEKGDIPEGYSVSREKKERFSLILESASTNQTSMYLCASRLGSSRGDIQYFGAGTRLSVL.

As to this clonotype: A much larger clone lies one base from this, so it may be a read error. The chain couples TRBV5-1 to TRBJ1-4; D unclear. This CDR3 has 13 residues. Between the trimmed V and J ends, which lost 7 bases and 8 bases, there was a span of 15 bases. Germline CDR1 reads SGHRS; CDR2 reads YFSETQ. This chain's CDR3 is CASRLAGKEKLFF. The CDR3 DNA is TGCGCCAGCCGCCTAGCGGGGAAAGAAAAACTGTTTTTT.

At least ten counts were recorded for this clonotype. The chain links TRBV27 to TRBJ2-3; tentative D call: TRBD1 (5 bases). In germline, CDR1 is MNHEY, CDR2 SMNVEV (reference sequence). The germline V and J ends were trimmed by 3 bases and 0 bases, with 7 bases remaining between them. The CDR3 covers 14 residues. DNA for the CDR3: TGTGCCAGCAGTTTGGGGCCTAGCACAGATACGCAGTATTTT. Residues: CASSLGPSTDTQYF.

The V call is TRBV27, the J call TRBJ2-1; 8 bases agree with TRBD2. V trimming: 6 bases; J trimming: 2 bases; junction bases outside the gene matches: 3. CDR3 size: 14 residues. CDR1 MNHEY and CDR2 SMNVEV come from the germline V gene (reference sequence). The CDR3 spells CASSRGGPYNEQFF. The CDR3 DNA follows: TGTGCCAGCAGCCGGGGGGGGCCCTACAATGAGCAGTTCTTC.

Many counts were recorded for this clonotype. The chain is built from TRBV11-2 and TRBJ2-5; TRBD2 is a possible D gene (7 bases). From germline, CDR1 is SGHAT and CDR2 FQNNGV. The CDR3 is 15 residues long. V lost 2 bases, J lost 5 bases, and 15 bases lay in between. The CDR3 region is CASSLRGRGGETQYF. Written as DNA, the CDR3 is TGTGCCAGCAGCTTAAGGGGCAGGGGAGGGGAGACCCAGTACTTC.

This clonotype occurred many times. The junction differs from germline at one of its ends, possibly a read error. The chain carries TRBV20-1 and TRBJ2-7; D not resolved. Germline CDR1 is DFQATT and CDR2 is SNEGSKA (reference sequence). The CDR3 loop spans 13 amino acids. CDR3 DNA sequence: TGCAGTGCTAGGGAGCCGGGCCAGGACGAACAGTACTTC. It is translated as CSAREPGQDEQYF.

The sample holds a few counts of this clonotype. V is TRBV5-6 and J is TRBJ2-3; 11 bases fit TRBD2. Germline assignment: CDR1 SGHDT and CDR2 YYEEEE. The CDR3 contains 16 residues. Losses at the gene ends were 3 bases for V and 2 bases for J; bases not matched to a gene: 5. CDR3 bases: TGTGCCAGCAGCTGGAGACTAGCGGGAAACACAGATACGCAGTATTTT. Its translation: CASSWRLAGNTDTQYF. Looking up the rest from reference TRBV5-6 and TRBJ2-3 gives the full variable domain: DAGVTQSPTHLIKTRGQQVTLRCSPKSGHDTVSWYQQALGQGPQFIFQYYEEEERQRGNFPDRFSGHQFPNYSSELNVNALLLGDSALYLCASSWRLAGNTDTQYFGPGTRLTVL.